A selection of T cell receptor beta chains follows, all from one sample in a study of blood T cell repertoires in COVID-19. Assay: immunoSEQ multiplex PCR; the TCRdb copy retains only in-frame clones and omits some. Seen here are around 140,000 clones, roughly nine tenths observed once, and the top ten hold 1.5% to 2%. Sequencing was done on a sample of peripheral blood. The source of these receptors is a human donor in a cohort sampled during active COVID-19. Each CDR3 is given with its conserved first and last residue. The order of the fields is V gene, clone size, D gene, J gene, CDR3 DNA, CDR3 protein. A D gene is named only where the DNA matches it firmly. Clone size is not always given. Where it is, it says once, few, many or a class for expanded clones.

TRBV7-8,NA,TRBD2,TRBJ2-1,TGTGCCAGCAGCTTAAGTACGTGGGTTCTAGCGGGGGCATACAATGAGCAGTTCTTC,CASSLSTWVLAGAYNEQFF
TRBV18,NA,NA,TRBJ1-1,TGTGCCAGCTCAAGGGAGGCGGGAATCGGCACTGAAGCTTTCTTT,CASSREAGIGTEAFF
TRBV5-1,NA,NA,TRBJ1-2,TGCGCCAGCAGCGGGGGCTACAGAGTCTATGGCTACACCTTC,CASSGGYRVYGYTF
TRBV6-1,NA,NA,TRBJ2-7,TGTGCCAGCAGTGATGGCGGGGCGAGCTCCTACGAGCAGTACTTC,CASSDGGASSYEQYF
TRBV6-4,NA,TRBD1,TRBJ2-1,TGTGCCACCCGGGACAGACGAAGCTCCTACAATGAGCAGTTCTTC,CATRDRRSSYNEQFF
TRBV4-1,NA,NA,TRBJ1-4,TGCGCCAGCAGCCAGTACAGGGCGCCTAATGAAAAACTGTTTTTT,CASSQYRAPNEKLFF
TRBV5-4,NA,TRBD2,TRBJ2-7,TGTGCCAGCAGCTTGGAGGCGGGGGGCACCTACGAGCAGTACTTC,CASSLEAGGTYEQYF
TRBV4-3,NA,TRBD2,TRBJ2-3,TGCGCCAGCAGCCAACTAGCGGGGGGGCCAACAGATACGCAGTATTTT,CASSQLAGGPTDTQYF
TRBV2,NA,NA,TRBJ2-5,TGTGCCAGCAGTGATTCCGGCGGAGAGACCCAGTACTTC,CASSDSGGETQYF
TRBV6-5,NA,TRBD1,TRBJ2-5,TGTGCCAGCAGGGACAGGGTGGTTGAGACCCAGTACTTC,CASRDRVVETQYF
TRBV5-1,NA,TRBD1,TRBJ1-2,TGCGCCAGCAGCCTTGGACAGGGGGGCTACACCTTC,CASSLGQGGYTF
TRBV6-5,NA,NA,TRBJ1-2,TGTGCCACCATGGGGTATACAGGGAACTATGGCTACACCTTC,CATMGYTGNYGYTF
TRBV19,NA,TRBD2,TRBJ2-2,TGTGCCAGTGGAACTAGCGGGGGGGCTGCCACCGGGGAGCTGTTTTTT,CASGTSGGAATGELFF
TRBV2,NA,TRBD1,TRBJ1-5,TGTGCCAGCAGTAGGACAGGGGGCCAACAGCCCCAGCATTTT,CASSRTGGQQPQHF
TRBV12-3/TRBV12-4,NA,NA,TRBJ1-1,TGTGCCAGCAGCCTCGGAGGGAACACTGAAGCTTTCTTT,CASSLGGNTEAFF
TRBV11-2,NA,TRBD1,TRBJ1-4,TGTGCCAGCAGCTTAGCCCACAGGGGCCCCGGGGCTAATGAAAAACTGTTTTTT,CASSLAHRGPGANEKLFF
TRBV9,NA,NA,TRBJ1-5,TGTGCCAGCAGCGTAGAGGGGCTTAGCAATCAGCCCCAGCATTTT,CASSVEGLSNQPQHF
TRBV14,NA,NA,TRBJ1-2,TGTGCCAGCAGCCGAAGATGGGGGGGCAGCTATGGCTACACCTTC,CASSRRWGGSYGYTF
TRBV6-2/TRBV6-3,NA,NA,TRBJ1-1,TGTGCCAGCAGTTACTCCCAGGCTACCATGAACACTGAAGCTTTCTTT,CASSYSQATMNTEAFF
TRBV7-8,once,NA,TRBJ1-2,TGTGCCAGCAGCTTAATCAGGACACCCTCTTCTAAAGGCTACACCTTC,CASSLIRTPSSKGYTF
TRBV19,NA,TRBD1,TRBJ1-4,TGTGCCAGTAGTATAACAGGGGTGAGAGAAAAACTGTTTTTT,CASSITGVREKLFF
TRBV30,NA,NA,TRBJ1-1,TGTGCCTGGAGACGGCAGGGAAGTGGGACTGAAGCTTTCTTT,CAWRRQGSGTEAFF
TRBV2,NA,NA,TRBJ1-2,TGTGCCAGCAGTGTAAACGCGGACTATGGCTACACCTTC,CASSVNADYGYTF
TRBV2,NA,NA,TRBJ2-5,TGTGCCAGCAGCGATCTAGCGAGGGAGACCCAGTACTTC,CASSDLARETQYF
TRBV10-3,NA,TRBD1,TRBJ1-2,TGTGCCATCAGTGGACAGGGGGGTGGCTACACCTTC,CAISGQGGGYTF
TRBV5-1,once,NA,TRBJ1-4,TGCGCCAGCAGCTTGTCAGGGTACGAAAAACTGTTTTTT,CASSLSGYEKLFF
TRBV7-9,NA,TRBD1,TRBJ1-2,TGTGCCAGCAGCCCCCTCTGGGACAGGGGAGATGGCTACACCTTC,CASSPLWDRGDGYTF
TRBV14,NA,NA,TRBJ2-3,TGTGCCAGCAGAGTAGCTAGCACAGATACGCAGTATTTT,CASRVASTDTQYF
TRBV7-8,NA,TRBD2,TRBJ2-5,TGTGCCAGCAGCTTAGCGGTGACTAGCGGGGGGCTACAAGAGACCCAGTACTTC,CASSLAVTSGGLQETQYF
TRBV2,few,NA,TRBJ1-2,TGTGCCAGCAGTGAAGGGCGCGGCATCGACTATGGCTACACCTTC,CASSEGRGIDYGYTF
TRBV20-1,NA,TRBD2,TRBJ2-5,TGCAGTGCTAGTGGGAGGGGACAAGAGACCCAGTACTTC,CSASGRGQETQYF
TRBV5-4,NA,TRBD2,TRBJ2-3,TGTGCCAGCAGCTTGATAGCGGGGGGGATCACAGATACGCAGTATTTT,CASSLIAGGITDTQYF
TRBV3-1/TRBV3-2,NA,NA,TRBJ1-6,TGTGCCAGCAGCCAAGAGAGGGCCAGCTACAATTCACCCCTCCACTTT,CASSQERASYNSPLHF
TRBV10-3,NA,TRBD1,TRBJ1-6,TGTGCCATCATGGGGACAGGGAATTCACCCCTCCACTTT,CAIMGTGNSPLHF
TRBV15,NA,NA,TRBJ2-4,TGTGCCACCAGCGGACAGAACATTCAGTACTTC,CATSGQNIQYF
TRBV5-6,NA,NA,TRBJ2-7,TGTGCCAGCAGCTTGTTCGAGTTTAATTCCTACGAGCAGTACTTC,CASSLFEFNSYEQYF
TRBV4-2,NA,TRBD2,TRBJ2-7,TGTGCCAGCAGCCAAGATATTCTAGCGGAAACCTACGAGCAGTACTTC,CASSQDILAETYEQYF
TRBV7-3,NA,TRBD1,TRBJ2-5,TGTGCCAGCAGCTTAAATGGGCCGACAGGGGGCGAGACCCAGTACTTC,CASSLNGPTGGETQYF
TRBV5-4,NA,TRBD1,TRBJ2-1,TGTGCCAGCAGCCTAAAACAGGGGGCTGTCTACAATGAGCAGTTCTTC,CASSLKQGAVYNEQFF
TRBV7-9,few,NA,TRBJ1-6,TGTGCCAGCAGCTTAGGAGGGTTAAATTCACCCCTCCACTTT,CASSLGGLNSPLHF
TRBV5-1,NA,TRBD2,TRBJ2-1,TGCGCCAGCGGACCGACTAGCAGCGCATACAATGAGCAGTTCTTC,CASGPTSSAYNEQFF
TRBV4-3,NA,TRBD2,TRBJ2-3,TGCGCCAGCAGCCAAGAACTAGCGGGGGGCCGCTGGGCAGATACGCAGTATTTT,CASSQELAGGRWADTQYF
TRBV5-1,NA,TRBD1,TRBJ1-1,TGCGCCAGCAGCGTTCGACAGGGGGCGGACACTGAAGCTTTCTTT,CASSVRQGADTEAFF
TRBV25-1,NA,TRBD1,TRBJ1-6,TGTGCCAGCAGGCCCACGACAGGGAATTCACCCCTCCACTTT,CASRPTTGNSPLHF
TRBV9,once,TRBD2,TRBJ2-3,TGTGCCAGCAGCGTAGTAAGCGGGGGGGCCGAAGATACGCAGTATTTT,CASSVVSGGAEDTQYF
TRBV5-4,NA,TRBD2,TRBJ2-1,TGTGCCAGCAGCTCCCGGACTAGCGGGGCCTACAATGAGCAGTTCTTC,CASSSRTSGAYNEQFF
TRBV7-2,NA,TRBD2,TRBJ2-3,TGTGCCAGCAGCTCGAGGACTAGCGGAACAGATACGCAGTATTTT,CASSSRTSGTDTQYF
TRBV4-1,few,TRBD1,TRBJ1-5,TGCGCCAGCAGCCAAGAGTCGACAGGGAGCAATCAGCCCCAGCATTTT,CASSQESTGSNQPQHF
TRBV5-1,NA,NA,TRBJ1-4,TGCGCCAGCAGCTTGGGGGGAGTGGATGAAAAACTGTTTTTT,CASSLGGVDEKLFF
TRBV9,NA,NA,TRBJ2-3,TGTGCCAGCAGCGTAAAACGGGGTCTCACAGATACGCAGTATTTT,CASSVKRGLTDTQYF
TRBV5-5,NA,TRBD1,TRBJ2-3,TGTGCCAGCAGCTTGGCTGGACAGGGCGCAGATACGCAGTATTTT,CASSLAGQGADTQYF
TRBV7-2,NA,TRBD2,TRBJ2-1,TGTGCCAGCAGCCTTAGGGTACCGAGCGGGGGGGCCTTTTTCGATGAGCAGTTCTTC,CASSLRVPSGGAFFDEQFF
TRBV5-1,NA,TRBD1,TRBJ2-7,TGCGCCAGCAGCTTGGAGGGGACAGGGCCCTACGAGCAGTACTTC,CASSLEGTGPYEQYF
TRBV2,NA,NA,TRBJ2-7,TGTGCCAGCAGTGACCCCACCAGGGGATCCTACGAGCAGTACTTC,CASSDPTRGSYEQYF
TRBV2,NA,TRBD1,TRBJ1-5,TGTGCCAGCAAATGGGAACAGGGGAATCAGCCCCAGCATTTT,CASKWEQGNQPQHF
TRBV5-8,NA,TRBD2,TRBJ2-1,TGTGCCAGCAGCTCTCTACCGGGGGGTCCAGGCTACAATGAGCAGTTCTTC,CASSSLPGGPGYNEQFF
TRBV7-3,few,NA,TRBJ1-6,TGTGCCAGCAGCTTAAAGTCCAGGGGACAATCACCCCTCCACTTT,CASSLKSRGQSPLHF
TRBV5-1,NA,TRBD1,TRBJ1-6,TGCGCCAGCAGCTCACAGGGGTTCGGTTCACCCCTCCACTTT,CASSSQGFGSPLHF
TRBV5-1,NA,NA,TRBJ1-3,TGCGCCAGCAGCGACCAGGGCTCTGGAAACACCATATATTTT,CASSDQGSGNTIYF